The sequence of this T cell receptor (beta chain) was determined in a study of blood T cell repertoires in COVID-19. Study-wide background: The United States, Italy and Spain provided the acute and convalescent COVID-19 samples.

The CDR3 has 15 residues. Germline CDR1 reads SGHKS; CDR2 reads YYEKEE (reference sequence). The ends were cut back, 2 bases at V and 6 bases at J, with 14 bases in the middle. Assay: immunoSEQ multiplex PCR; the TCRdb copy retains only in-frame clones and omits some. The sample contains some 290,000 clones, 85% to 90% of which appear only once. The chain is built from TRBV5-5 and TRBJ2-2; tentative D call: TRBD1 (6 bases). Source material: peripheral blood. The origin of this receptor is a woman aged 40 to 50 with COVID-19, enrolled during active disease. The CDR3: CASSLQGNGAGELFF. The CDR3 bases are TGTGCCAGCAGCTTACAGGGAAATGGGGCCGGGGAGCTGTTTTTT.